This entry is about one T cell receptor beta chain. Other DNA sequences in this sample translate to the same CDR3. This CDR3 has 15 residues. In germline, CDR1 is SGHTA, CDR2 FQGNSA. V was pared by 6 bases and J by 7 bases, with 19 bases between. This sample was included in a study of blood T cell repertoires in COVID-19. Study-wide background: Acute and convalescent COVID-19 samples came from the United States, Italy and Spain. PBMCs, B-cell-depleted T cells, or T cells were the source of the cDNA or gDNA that made up the material.

Authors' data handling: Estimation of nucleated cell counts relied on the amplification of reference gene primers. Sequencing was performed with immunoSEQ multiplex PCR; in TCRdb, only in-frame clones are kept and a portion is missing. V and J calls and clone size are those listed in that table; D and trimming were worked out from the DNA. The table has approximately 270,000 clones, approximately 86% seen once; the top ten hold 1.3% to 1.5%. Sequencing input: peripheral blood. The origin of this receptor is a man older than 75 with acute or convalescent COVID-19. This rearrangement joins TRBV7-2 to TRBJ1-5; D perhaps matches TRBD1 (6 bases). The CDR3 bases are TGTGCCAGCAGTTTAAGTAGTGGGGGCGGGCAGCCCCAGCATTTT. Translating it yields CASSLSSGGGQPQHF. Full variable domain (missing parts from reference TRBV7-2 and TRBJ1-5): GAGVSQSPSNKVTEKGKDVELRCDPISGHTALYWYRQSLGQGLEFLIYFQGNSAPDKSGLPSDRFSAERTGGSVSTLTIQRTQQEDSAVYLCASSLSSGGGQPQHFGDGTRLSIL.